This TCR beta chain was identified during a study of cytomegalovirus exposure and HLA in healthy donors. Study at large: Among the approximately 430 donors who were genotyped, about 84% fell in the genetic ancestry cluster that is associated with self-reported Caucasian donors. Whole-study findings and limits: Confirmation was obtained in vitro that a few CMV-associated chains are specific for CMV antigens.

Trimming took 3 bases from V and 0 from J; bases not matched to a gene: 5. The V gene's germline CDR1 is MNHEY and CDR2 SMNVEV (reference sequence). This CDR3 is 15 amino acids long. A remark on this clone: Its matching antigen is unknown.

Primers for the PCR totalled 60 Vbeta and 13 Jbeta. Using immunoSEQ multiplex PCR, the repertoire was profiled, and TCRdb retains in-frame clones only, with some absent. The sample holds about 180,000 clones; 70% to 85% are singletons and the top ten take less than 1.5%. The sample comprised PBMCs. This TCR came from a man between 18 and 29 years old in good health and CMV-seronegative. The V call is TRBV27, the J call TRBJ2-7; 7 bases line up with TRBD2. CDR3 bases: TGTGCCAGCAGTTTGGGACTATTGAGCTCCTACGAGCAGTACTTC. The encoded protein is CASSLGLLSSYEQYF.